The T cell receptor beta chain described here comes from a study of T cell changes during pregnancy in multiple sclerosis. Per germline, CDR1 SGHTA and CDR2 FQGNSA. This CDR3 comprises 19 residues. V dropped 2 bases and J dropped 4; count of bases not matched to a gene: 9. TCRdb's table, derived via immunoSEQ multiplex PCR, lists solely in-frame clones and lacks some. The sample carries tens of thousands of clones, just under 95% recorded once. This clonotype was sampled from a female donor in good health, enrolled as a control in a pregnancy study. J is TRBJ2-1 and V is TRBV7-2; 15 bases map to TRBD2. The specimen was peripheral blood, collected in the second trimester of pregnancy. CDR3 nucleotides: TGTGCCAGCAGCTTATACCGGTTTGGACTAGCGGGGGGGTACAATGAGCAGTTCTTC. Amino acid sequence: CASSLYRFGLAGGYNEQFF.